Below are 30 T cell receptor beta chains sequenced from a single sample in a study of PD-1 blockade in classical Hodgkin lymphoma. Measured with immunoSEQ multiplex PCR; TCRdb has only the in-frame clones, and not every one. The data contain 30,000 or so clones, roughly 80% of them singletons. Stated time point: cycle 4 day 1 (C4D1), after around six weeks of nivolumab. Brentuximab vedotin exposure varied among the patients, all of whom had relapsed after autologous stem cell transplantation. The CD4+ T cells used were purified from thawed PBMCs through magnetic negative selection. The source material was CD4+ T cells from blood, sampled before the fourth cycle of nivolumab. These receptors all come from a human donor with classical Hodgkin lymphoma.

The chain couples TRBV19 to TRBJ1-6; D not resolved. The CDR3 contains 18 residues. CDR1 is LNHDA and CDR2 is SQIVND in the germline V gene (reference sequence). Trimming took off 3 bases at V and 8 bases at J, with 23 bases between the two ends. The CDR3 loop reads CASSMGRTVGKDHSPLHF. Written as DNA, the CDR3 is TGTGCCAGTAGTATGGGCAGGACCGTGGGAAAAGATCATTCACCCCTCCACTTT.

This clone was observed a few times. The CDR3 DNA sequence: TGCGCCAGCAGCTCCCAATCCACCTACGAGCAGTACTTC. As protein: CASSSQSTYEQYF. The rearrangement joins TRBV5-1 to TRBJ2-7; D not certain. CDR3 size: 13 residues. Germline V lookup: CDR1 SGHRS, CDR2 YFSETQ. Trimming removed 3 bases at V and 2 bases at J, with 9 bases between.

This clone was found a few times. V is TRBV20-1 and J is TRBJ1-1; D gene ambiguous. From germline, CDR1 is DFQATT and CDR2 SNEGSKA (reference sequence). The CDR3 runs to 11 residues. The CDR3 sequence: CSGPLNTEAFF. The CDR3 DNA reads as TGCAGCGGGCCTTTGAACACTGAAGCTTTCTTT.

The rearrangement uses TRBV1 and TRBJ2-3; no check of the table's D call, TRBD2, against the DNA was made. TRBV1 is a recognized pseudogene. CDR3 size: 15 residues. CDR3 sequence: CTSSQSGNHTDTQYF. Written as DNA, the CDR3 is TGCACCAGCAGCCAATCCGGGAACCACACAGATACGCAGTATTTT.

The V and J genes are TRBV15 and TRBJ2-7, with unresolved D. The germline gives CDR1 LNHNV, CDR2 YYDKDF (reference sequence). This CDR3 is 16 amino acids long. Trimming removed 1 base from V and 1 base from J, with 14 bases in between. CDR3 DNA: TGTGCCACCAGCAGAGGATTTATAATGGAATCCTACGAGCAGTACTTC. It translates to CATSRGFIMESYEQYF.

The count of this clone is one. The CDR3 here is CAISEPGDRNIQYF. The CDR3, as DNA: TGTGCCATCAGTGAGCCCGGGGATCGGAACATTCAGTACTTC. This chain joins TRBV10-3 and TRBJ2-4; possible D gene TRBD2, 5 bases. Germline CDR1 reads ENHRY; CDR2 reads SYGVKD. CDR3 length: 14 residues. The V and J ends lost 2 bases and 7 bases respectively, with 12 bases between them.

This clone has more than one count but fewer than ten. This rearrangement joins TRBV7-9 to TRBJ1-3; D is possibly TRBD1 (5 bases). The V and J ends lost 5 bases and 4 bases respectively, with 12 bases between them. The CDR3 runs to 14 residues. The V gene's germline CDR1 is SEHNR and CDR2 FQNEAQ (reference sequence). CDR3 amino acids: CASSRLGDGNTIYF. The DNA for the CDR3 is TGTGCCAGCAGCCGACTGGGGGACGGAAACACCATATATTTT.

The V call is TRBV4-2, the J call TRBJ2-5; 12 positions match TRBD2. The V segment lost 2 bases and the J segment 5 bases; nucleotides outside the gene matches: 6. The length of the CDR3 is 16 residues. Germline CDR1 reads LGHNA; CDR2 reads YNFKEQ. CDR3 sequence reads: CASSQPSGGATETQYF. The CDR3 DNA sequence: TGTGCCAGCAGCCAACCTAGCGGGGGGGCAACGGAGACCCAGTACTTC.

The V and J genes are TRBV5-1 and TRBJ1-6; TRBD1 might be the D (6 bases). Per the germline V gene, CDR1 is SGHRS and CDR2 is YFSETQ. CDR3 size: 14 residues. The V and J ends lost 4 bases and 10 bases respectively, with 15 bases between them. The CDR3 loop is CASSRTGTASPLHF. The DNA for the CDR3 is TGCGCCAGCAGCCGCACAGGGACGGCGTCACCCCTCCACTTT.

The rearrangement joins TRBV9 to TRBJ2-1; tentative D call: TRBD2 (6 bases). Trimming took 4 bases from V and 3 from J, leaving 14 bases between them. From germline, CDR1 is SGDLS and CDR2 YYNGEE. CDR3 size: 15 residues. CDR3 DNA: TGTGCCAGCAGCCCCCGGGGGAACGTCTACAATGAGCAGTTCTTC. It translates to CASSPRGNVYNEQFF.

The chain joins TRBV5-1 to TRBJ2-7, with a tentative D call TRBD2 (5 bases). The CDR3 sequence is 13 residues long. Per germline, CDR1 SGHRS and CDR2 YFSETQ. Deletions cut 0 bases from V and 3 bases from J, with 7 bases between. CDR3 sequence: CASSLDGGYEQYF. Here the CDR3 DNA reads TGCGCCAGCAGCTTGGATGGAGGCTACGAGCAGTACTTC.

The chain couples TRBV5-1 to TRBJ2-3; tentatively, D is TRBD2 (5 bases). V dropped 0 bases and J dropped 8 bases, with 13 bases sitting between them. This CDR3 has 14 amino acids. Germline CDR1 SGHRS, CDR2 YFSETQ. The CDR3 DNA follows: TGCGCCAGCAGCTTGGATCCAGCGGCGGGTACGCAGTATTTT. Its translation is CASSLDPAAGTQYF.

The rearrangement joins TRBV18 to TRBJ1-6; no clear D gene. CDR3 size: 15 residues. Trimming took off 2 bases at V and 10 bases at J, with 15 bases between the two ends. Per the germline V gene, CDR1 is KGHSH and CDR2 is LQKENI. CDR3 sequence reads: CASSPTLTGQSPLHF. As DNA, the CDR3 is TGTGCCAGCTCACCAACTCTAACCGGGCAGTCACCCCTCCACTTT. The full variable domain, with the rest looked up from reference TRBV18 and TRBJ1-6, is NAGVMQNPRHLVRRRGQEARLRCSPMKGHSHVYWYRQLPEEGLKFMVYLQKENIIDESGMPKERFSAEFPKEGPSILRIQQVVRGDSAAYFCASSPTLTGQSPLHFGNGTRLTVT.

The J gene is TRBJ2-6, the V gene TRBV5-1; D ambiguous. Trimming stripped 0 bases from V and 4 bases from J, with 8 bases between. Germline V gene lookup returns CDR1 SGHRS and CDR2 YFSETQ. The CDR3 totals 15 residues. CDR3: CASSLEAGGANVLTF. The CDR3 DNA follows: TGCGCCAGCAGCTTGGAGGCTGGCGGGGCCAACGTCCTGACTTTC.

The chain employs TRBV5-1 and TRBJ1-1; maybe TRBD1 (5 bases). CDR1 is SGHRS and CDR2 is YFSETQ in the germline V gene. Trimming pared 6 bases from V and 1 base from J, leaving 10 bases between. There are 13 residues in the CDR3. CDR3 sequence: CASTVTGNTEAFF. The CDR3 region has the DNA TGCGCCAGCACCGTTACAGGGAACACTGAAGCTTTCTTT. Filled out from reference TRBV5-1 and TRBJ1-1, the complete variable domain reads KAGVTQTPRYLIKTRGQQVTLSCSPISGHRSVSWYQQTPGQGLQFLFEYFSETQRNKGNFPGRFSGRQFSNSRSEMNVSTLELGDSALYLCASTVTGNTEAFFGQGTRLTVV.

This chain's CDR3 is CASSVAGQNYGYTF. Here the CDR3 DNA reads TGTGCCAGCAGCGTAGCCGGACAAAACTATGGCTACACCTTC. The rearrangement joins TRBV9 to TRBJ1-2, with a tentative D call TRBD1 (5 bases). Trimming left V 0 bases short and J 2 bases short, with 8 bases between. This CDR3 spans 14 amino acids. Germline lookup yields CDR1 SGDLS and CDR2 YYNGEE.

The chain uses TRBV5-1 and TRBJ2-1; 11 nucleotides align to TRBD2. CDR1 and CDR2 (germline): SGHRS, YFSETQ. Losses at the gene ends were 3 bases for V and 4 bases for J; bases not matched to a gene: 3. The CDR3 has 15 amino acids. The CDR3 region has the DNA TGCGCCAGCAGCTGGGCTAGCGGGGGGTACAATGAGCAGTTCTTC. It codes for CASSWASGGYNEQFF.

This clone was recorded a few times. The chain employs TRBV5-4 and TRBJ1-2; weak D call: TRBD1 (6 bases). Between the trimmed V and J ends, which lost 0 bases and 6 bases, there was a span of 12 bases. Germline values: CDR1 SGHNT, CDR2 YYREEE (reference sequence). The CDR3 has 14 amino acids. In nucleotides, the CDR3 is TGTGCCAGCAGCTTGGCGGGCAGGGGTAATGGCTACACCTTC. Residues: CASSLAGRGNGYTF.

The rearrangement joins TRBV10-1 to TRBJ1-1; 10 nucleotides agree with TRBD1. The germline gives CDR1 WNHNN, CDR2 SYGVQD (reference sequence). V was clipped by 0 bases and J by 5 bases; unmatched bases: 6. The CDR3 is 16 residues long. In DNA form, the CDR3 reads TGCGCCAGCAGTGAGTCTGGACAGGGGGGGCGGACTGAAGCTTTCTTT. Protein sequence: CASSESGQGGRTEAFF.

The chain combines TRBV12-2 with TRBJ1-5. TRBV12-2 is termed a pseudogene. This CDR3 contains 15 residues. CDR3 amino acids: CASRLEERLNQPQHF. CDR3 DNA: TGTGCAAGTCGCTTAGAAGAGCGGCTTAATCAGCCCCAGCATTTT.

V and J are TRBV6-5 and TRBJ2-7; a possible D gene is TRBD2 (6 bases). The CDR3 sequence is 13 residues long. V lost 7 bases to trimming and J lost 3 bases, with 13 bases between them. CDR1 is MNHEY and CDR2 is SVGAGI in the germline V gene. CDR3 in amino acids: CASTPSGGYEQYF. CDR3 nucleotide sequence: TGTGCCAGCACCCCGTCCGGGGGCTACGAGCAGTACTTC.

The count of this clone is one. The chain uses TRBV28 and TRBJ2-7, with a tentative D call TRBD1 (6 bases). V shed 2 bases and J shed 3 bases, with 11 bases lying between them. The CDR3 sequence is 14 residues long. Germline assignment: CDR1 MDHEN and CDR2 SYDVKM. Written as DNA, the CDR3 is TGTGCCAGCAGTTTACCGGGACACGGCTACGAGCAGTACTTC. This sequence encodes CASSLPGHGYEQYF.

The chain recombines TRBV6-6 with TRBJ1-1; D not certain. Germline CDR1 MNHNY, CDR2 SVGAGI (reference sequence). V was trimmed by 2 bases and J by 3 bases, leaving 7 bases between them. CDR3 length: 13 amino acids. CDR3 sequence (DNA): TGTGCCAGCAGTTACGCCCGAGACACTGAAGCTTTCTTT. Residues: CASSYARDTEAFF.

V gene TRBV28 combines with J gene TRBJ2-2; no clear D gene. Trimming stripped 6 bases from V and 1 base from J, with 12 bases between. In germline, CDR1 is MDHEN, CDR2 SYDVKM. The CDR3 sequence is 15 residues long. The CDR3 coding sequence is TGTGCCAGCAGACCCCCGGGCCTGAACACCGGGGAGCTGTTTTTT. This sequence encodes CASRPPGLNTGELFF.

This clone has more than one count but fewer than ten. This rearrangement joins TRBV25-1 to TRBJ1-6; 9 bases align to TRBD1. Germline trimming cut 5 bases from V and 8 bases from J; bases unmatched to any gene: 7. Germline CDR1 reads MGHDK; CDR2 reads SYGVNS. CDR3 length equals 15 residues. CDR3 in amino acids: CASSFRGQGDSPLHF. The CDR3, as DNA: TGTGCCAGCAGTTTTCGGGGACAGGGTGATTCACCCCTCCACTTT.

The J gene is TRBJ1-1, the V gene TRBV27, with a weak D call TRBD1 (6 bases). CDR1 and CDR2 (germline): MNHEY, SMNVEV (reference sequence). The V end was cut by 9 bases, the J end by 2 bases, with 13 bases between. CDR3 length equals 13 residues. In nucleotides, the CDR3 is TGTGCCAGTCGCGGGGGGGCTAACACTGAAGCTTTCTTT. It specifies CASRGGANTEAFF.

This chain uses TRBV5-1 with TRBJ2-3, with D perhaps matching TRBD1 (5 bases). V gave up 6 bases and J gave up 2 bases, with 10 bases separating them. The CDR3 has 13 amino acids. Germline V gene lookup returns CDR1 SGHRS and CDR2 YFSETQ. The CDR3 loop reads CASTAGNTDTQYF. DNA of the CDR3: TGCGCCAGCACCGCAGGGAACACAGATACGCAGTATTTT.

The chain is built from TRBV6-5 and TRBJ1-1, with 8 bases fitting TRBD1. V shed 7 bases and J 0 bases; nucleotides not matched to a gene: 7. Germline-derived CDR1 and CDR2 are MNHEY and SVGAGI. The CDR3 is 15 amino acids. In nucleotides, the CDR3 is TGTGCCAGCAAAGACAGGGGTCCCATGAACACTGAAGCTTTCTTT. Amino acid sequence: CASKDRGPMNTEAFF.

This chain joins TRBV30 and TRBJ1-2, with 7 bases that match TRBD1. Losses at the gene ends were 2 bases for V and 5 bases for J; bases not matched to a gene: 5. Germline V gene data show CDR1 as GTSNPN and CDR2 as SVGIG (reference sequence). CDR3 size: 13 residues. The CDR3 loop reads CAWSPGQFYGYTF. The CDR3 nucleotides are TGTGCCTGGAGTCCGGGACAGTTTTATGGCTACACCTTC.

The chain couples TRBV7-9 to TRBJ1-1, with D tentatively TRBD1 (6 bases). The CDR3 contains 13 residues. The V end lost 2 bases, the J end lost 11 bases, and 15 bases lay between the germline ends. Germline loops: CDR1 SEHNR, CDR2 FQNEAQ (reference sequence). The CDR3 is CASSLRVRGTAFF. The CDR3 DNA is TGTGCCAGCAGCTTAAGGGTCAGGGGAACGGCTTTCTTT.